These 9 T cell receptor beta chains share one sample of origin, sequenced in a study of post-analysis software for immune sequencing data. No antigen has been identified for these receptors. Overall study findings and caveats: Relative to controls, patients had a few TRBV segments at higher frequency, with TRBV5-6, TRBV5-1 and TRBV20-1 among these.

Tagging with unique molecular identifiers was a feature of the TCR beta cDNA libraries. MiXCR, run by TCRdb on the PCR reads, gives a single entry per CDR3 protein. The sample lists around 250,000 distinct CDR3 sequences; about 40% were seen once. Specimen: blood. These receptor sequences come from a girl aged 5-17 years with multiple sclerosis.

This clonotype was counted ten times or more. This sequence joins TRBV27 and TRBJ2-1; 7 bases match TRBD2. CDR1 and CDR2 from the germline V gene are MNHEY and SMNVEV (reference sequence). V trimming: 2 bases; J trimming: 8 bases; junction bases outside the gene matches: 12. CDR3 length: 16 amino acids. The chain's CDR3 is CASSLISAGVGDEQFF. The CDR3 nucleotides are TGTGCCAGCAGTTTAATCTCTGCGGGGGTGGGGGATGAGCAGTTCTTC.

This clonotype was seen ten or more times. CDR3: CASSGPGLANEQFF. In nucleotides, the CDR3 is TGTGCCAGCAGTGGACCGGGACTAGCCAATGAGCAGTTCTTC. The chain has TRBV12-3 or TRBV12-4 and TRBJ2-1, with TRBD2 matching over 9 bases. The CDR3 is 14 residues long. J lost 6 bases, V lost 5 bases, and 5 bases had no gene match.

This clonotype has ten or more counts. The chain is built from TRBV15 and TRBJ2-4; D assignment may be TRBD1 or TRBD2 (5 bases each). CDR1 is LNHNV, CDR2 YYDKDF, per germline (reference sequence). Trimming shortened V by 5 bases and J by 8 bases, and 16 bases separated the two germline ends. This CDR3 comprises 14 residues. For the CDR3, the DNA is TGTGCCACCAGCTTAGGGACCCCCGGTCACATTCAGTACTTC. It codes for CATSLGTPGHIQYF.

This clonotype has ten or more counts. The chain is built from TRBV5-1 and TRBJ2-6, with 7 nucleotides matching TRBD1. Per the germline V gene, CDR1 is SGHRS and CDR2 is YFSETQ. The CDR3 is 16 amino acids. V dropped 4 bases and J dropped 4; count of bases not matched to a gene: 8. CDR3 in DNA: TGCGCCAGCAGCCTTAGACAGGGCGGCGGGGCCAACGTCCTGACTTTC. It encodes CASSLRQGGGANVLTF.

The chain links TRBV7-9 to TRBJ2-2, with D perhaps matching TRBD2 (6 bases). CDR1 SEHNR and CDR2 FQNEAQ come from the germline V gene (reference sequence). The CDR3 length is 13 residues. Trimming cost V 4 bases and J 6 bases, with 9 bases left between them. The DNA for the CDR3 is TGTGCCAGCAGCTATAGCGGCTCCGGGGAGCTGTTTTTT. Its translation: CASSYSGSGELFF.

The chain links TRBV20-1 to TRBJ1-1; D unresolved. Germline V CDR1 and CDR2: DFQATT, SNEGSKA (reference sequence). V lost 5 bases and J 4 bases, leaving 20 bases between the germline ends. The CDR3 consists of 15 residues. CDR3 amino acids: CSAVPRSIWGTEAFF. In DNA form, the CDR3 reads TGCAGTGCTGTACCCAGGTCGATCTGGGGCACTGAAGCTTTCTTT.

Only a few counts were recorded for this clonotype. The chain links TRBV4-1 to TRBJ1-4; D is unclear. Trimming cost V 4 bases and J 5 bases, with 11 bases left between them. The CDR3 consists of 14 residues. CDR1 MGHRA and CDR2 YSYEKL come from the germline V gene. Written as DNA, the CDR3 is TGCGCCAGCAGCCCGGGTGTCGGGAATGAAAAACTGTTTTTT. Amino acids: CASSPGVGNEKLFF.

In its sample, this clonotype was seen many times. A clone one base away is much larger, so this may be a read error. V is TRBV13 and J is TRBJ2-3, with D uncertain. The CDR3 totals 15 residues. Per the germline V gene, CDR1 is PRHDT and CDR2 is FYEKMQ (reference sequence). The V and J ends lost 5 bases and 4 bases respectively, with 16 bases between them. CDR3 sequence reads: CASSLDGRSADTQYF. In DNA, the CDR3 is TGTGCCAGCAGCCTGGACGGCAGGAGCGCAGATACGCAGTATTTT.

CDR3: CASSPPDKHEQYF. CDR3 coding DNA: TGTGCCAGCAGCCCTCCGGACAAACACGAGCAGTACTTC. The rearrangement uses TRBV28 and TRBJ2-7, with a weak D call TRBD1 (5 bases). V was clipped by 6 bases and J by 5 bases, with 14 bases between them. The germline V gene has CDR1 MDHEN and CDR2 SYDVKM. The CDR3 runs 13 residues.